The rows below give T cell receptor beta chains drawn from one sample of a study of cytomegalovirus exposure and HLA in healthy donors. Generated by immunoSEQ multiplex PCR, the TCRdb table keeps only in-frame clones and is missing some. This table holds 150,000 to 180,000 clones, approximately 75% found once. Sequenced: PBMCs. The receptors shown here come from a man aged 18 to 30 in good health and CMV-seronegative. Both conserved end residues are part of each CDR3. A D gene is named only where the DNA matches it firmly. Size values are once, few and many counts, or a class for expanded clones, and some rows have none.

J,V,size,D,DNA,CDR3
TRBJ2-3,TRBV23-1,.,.,TGCGCCAGCAGTCAATCGAACAGGGATCGCACAGATACGCAGTATTTT,CASSQSNRDRTDTQYF
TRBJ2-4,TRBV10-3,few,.,TGTGCCATCAGTGAGACCAGGGGGGCCCTAGCCAAAAACATTCAGTACTTC,CAISETRGALAKNIQYF
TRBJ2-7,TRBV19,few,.,TGTGCCAGTAGTATTTTGGAGGAAAAAGCGGCATACGAGCAGTACTTC,CASSILEEKAAYEQYF
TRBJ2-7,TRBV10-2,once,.,TGCGCCAGCACCAGCGGCACAACCTACGAGCAGTACTTC,CASTSGTTYEQYF
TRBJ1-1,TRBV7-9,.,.,TGTGCCAGCAGCCCCCGTAAGGGGGACACTGAAGCTTTCTTT,CASSPRKGDTEAFF
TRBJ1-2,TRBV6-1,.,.,TGTGCCAGCTGGCAGGGAAGCGGCTACACCTTC,CASWQGSGYTF
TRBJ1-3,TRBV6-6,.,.,TGTGCCAGCAGTTACTCGACAACTGGAAACACCATATATTTT,CASSYSTTGNTIYF
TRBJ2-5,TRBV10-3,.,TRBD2,TGTGCCATCAGTGTCGTTAACGGGGGGGCCACAGAGACCCAGTACTTC,CAISVVNGGATETQYF
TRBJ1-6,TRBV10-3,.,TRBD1,TGTGCCATAGGGACAGAAGCTTCACCCCTCCACTTT,CAIGTEASPLHF
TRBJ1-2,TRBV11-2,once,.,TGTGCCAGCAGCTTAGGGAGGGGTGGCTATGGCTACACCTTC,CASSLGRGGYGYTF
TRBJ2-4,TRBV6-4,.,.,TGTGCCAGCAGTGCGGGGGTCTCGGGCAGTCAGTACTTC,CASSAGVSGSQYF
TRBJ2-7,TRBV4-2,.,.,TGTGCCAGCAGCCAAGATCTAGCAGGCGGCGAGCAGTACTTC,CASSQDLAGGEQYF
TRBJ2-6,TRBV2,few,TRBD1,TGTGCCAGCAGTGGGGACAGTTCTGGGGCCAACGTCCTGACTTTC,CASSGDSSGANVLTF
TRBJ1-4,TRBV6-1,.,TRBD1,TGTGCCAGCAGTGTCGGACAGGGTTTTGAAGAACTGTTTTTT,CASSVGQGFEELFF
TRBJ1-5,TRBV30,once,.,TGTGCCTGGAGTGTACGCTACAATCAGCCCCAGCATTTT,CAWSVRYNQPQHF
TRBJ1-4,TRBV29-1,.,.,TGCAGCGTTGGATCCGGGGGTGGCAGCGAAAAACTGTTTTTT,CSVGSGGGSEKLFF
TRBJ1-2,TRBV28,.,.,TGTGCCAGCAGTTTCTGGGGGCCAGGGAAAGCTAACTATGGCTACACCTTC,CASSFWGPGKANYGYTF
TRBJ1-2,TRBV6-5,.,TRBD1,TGTGCCAGCAGTCGGACAGGGGGCTTTCTTGGCTACACCTTC,CASSRTGGFLGYTF
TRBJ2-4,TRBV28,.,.,TGTGCCACCCGGGGGTTCCAAAACATTCAGTACTTC,CATRGFQNIQYF
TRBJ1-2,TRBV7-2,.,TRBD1,TGTGCCAGCAGCCTGGGGACAGGGGATGGCTACACCTTC,CASSLGTGDGYTF
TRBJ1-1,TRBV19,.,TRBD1,TGTGCCAGTAGTATCGAACAGGGGTGGCTCACTGAAGCTTTCTTT,CASSIEQGWLTEAFF
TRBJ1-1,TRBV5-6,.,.,TGTGCCAGCAGCTTGCCCAGGAACACTGAAGCTTTCTTT,CASSLPRNTEAFF
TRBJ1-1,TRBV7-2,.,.,TGTGCCAGCAGGGGGGACATTTGGAACACTGAAGCTTTCTTT,CASRGDIWNTEAFF
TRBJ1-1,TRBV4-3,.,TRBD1,TGCGCCAGCAGCCTAAGACGGGACAGGGACACTGAAGCTTTCTTT,CASSLRRDRDTEAFF
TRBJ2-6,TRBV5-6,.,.,TGTGCCAGCAGCTTGGGGGGGGCTGGGGCCAACGTCCTGACTTTC,CASSLGGAGANVLTF
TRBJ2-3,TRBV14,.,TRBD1,TGTGCCAGCGGGAGAGGGGGCAGCACAGATACGCAGTATTTT,CASGRGGSTDTQYF
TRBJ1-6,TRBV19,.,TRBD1,TGTGCCAGTAGTATTGGGACAGGGGATTCACCCCTCCACTTT,CASSIGTGDSPLHF
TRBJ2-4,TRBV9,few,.,TGTGCCAGCAGCGTAGGTGGTTGGGGAGAAAACATTCAGTACTTC,CASSVGGWGENIQYF
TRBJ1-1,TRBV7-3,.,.,TGTGCCAGCAGCCGGGGGACGAACACTGAAGCTTTCTTT,CASSRGTNTEAFF
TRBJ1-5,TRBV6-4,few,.,TGTGCCAGCAGTGACTCGATAAAAGGAGGGGCACCACAGTTCCAGCCCCAGCATTTT,CASSDSIKGGAPQFQPQHF
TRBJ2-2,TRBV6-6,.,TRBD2,TGTGCCAGCAGTCGGGGGGGTTCCGCCGGGGAGCTGTTTTTT,CASSRGGSAGELFF
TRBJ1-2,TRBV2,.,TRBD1,TGTGCCAGCAGTGATGGCAGGGACAGAGGGTATGGCTACACCTTC,CASSDGRDRGYGYTF
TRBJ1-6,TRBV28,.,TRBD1,TGTGCCAGCAGTTCTCCGGGACAGGGAGTCGCCCTCCACTTT,CASSSPGQGVALHF